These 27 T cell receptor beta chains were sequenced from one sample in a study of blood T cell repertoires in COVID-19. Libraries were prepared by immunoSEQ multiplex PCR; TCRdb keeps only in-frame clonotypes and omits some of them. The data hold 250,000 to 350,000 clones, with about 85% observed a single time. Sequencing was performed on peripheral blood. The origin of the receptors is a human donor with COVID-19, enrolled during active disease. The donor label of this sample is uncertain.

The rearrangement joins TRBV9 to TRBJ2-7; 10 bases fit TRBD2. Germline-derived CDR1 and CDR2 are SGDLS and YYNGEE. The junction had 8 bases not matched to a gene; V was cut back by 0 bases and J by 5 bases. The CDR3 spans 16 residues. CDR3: CASSVASGRAGDEQYF. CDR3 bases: TGTGCCAGCAGCGTAGCCAGCGGGAGGGCCGGAGACGAGCAGTACTTC.

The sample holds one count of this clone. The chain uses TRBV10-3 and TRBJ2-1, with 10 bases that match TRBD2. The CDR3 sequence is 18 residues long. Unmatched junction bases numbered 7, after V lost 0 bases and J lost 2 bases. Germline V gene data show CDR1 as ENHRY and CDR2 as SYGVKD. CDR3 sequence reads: CAISESWLAGAAYNEQFF. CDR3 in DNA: TGTGCCATCAGTGAGTCTTGGCTAGCGGGGGCCGCCTACAATGAGCAGTTCTTC.

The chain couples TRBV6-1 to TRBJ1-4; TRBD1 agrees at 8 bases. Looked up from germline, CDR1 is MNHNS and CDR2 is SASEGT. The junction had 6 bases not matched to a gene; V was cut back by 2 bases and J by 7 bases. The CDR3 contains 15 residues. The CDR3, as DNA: TGTGCCAGCAGTGAAAAGACAGGGGCGAGTGAAAAACTGTTTTTT. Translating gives CASSEKTGASEKLFF.

The DNA of the CDR3 is TGTGCCAGCAAAAGGACAGAAAACTATGGCTACACCTTC. Amino acid sequence: CASKRTENYGYTF. The V gene is TRBV6-5, the J gene TRBJ1-2; TRBD1 might be the D (6 bases). CDR3 length equals 13 residues. CDR1 is MNHEY and CDR2 is SVGAGI in the germline V gene. Trimming cost V 7 bases and J 2 bases, with 11 bases left between them.

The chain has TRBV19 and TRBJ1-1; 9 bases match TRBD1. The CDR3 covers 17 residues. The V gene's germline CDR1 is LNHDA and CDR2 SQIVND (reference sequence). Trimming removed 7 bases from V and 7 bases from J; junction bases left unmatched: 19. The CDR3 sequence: CASTGQGIVKGLVEAFF. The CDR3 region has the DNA TGTGCCAGTACGGGACAGGGCATAGTGAAGGGTTTGGTTGAAGCTTTCTTT.

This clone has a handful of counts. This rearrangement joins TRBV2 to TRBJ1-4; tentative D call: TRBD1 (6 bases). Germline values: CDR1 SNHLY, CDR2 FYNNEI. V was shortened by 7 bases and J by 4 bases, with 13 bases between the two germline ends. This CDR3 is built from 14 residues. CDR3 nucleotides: TGTGCCAGCAATATGGACAGCAATAATGAAAAACTGTTTTTT. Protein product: CASNMDSNNEKLFF.

In DNA, the CDR3 is TGCGCCAGCAGCGTGCCAGCGGGAGGGGACAATGAGCAGTTCTTC. Translated: CASSVPAGGDNEQFF. The chain links TRBV5-1 to TRBJ2-1; the match to TRBD2 covers 10 bases. Trimming at V came to 4 bases and at J to 5 bases, leaving 6 bases not matched to a gene. The CDR3 sequence is 15 residues long. Germline-derived CDR1 and CDR2 are SGHRS and YFSETQ.

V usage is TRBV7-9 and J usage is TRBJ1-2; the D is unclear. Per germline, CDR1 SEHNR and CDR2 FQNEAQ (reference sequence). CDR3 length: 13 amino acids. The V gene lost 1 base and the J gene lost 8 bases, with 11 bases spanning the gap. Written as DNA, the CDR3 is TGTGCCAGCAGCTTAGGTGGGTTGCGGGGCTACACCTTC. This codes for CASSLGGLRGYTF. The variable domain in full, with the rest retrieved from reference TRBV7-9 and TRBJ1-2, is DTGVSQNPRHKITKRGQNVTFRCDPISEHNRLYWYRQTLGQGPEFLTYFQNEAQLEKSRLLSDRFSAERPKGSFSTLEIQRTEQGDSAMYLCASSLGGLRGYTFGSGTRLTVV.

This CDR3 is CATSRDAAGGNGYTF. The DNA of the CDR3 is TGTGCCACCAGCAGAGATGCAGCAGGGGGTAATGGCTACACCTTC. The chain recombines TRBV15 with TRBJ1-2, with 7 bases that match TRBD1. The germline V gene has CDR1 LNHNV and CDR2 YYDKDF (reference sequence). V lost 0 bases and J lost 6; bases outside the gene matches: 7. This CDR3 contains 15 residues.

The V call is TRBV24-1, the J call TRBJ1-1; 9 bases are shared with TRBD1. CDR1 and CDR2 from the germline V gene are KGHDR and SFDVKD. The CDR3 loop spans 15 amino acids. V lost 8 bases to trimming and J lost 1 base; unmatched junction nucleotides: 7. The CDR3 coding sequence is TGTGCCACCAATCAACCGGGACAGGGGAACACTGAAGCTTTCTTT. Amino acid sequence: CATNQPGQGNTEAFF.

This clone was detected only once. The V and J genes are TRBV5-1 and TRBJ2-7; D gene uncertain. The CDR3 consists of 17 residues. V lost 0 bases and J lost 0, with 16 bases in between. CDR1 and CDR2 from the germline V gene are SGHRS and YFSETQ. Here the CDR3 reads CASSLGPLGSSSYEQYF. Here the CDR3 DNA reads TGCGCCAGCAGCTTGGGCCCCTTGGGCTCGAGCTCCTACGAGCAGTACTTC.

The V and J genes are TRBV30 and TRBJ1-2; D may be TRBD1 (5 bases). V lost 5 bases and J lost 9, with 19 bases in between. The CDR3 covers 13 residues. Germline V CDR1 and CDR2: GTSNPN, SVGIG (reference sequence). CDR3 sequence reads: CAWGQGFDASYTF. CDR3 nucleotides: TGTGCCTGGGGGCAGGGTTTTGACGCGAGCTACACCTTC.

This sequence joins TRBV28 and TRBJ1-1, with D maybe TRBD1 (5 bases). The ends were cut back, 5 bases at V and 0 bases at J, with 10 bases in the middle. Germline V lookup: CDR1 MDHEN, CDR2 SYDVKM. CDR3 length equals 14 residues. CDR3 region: CASSRGGVNTEAFF. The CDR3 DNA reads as TGTGCCAGCAGTCGGGGGGGGGTGAACACTGAAGCTTTCTTT. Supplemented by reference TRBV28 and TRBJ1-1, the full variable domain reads DVKVTQSSRYLVKRTGEKVFLECVQDMDHENMFWYRQDPGLGLRLIYFSYDVKMKEKGDIPEGYSVSREKKERFSLILESASTNQTSMYLCASSRGGVNTEAFFGQGTRLTVV.

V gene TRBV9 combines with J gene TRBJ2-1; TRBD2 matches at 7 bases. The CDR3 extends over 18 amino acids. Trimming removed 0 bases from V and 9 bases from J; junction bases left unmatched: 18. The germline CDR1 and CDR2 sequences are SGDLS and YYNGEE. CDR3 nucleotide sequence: TGTGCCAGCAGCGTAGGTTCTCTCCCTAGCGGACCACATATTGAGCAGTTCTTC. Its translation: CASSVGSLPSGPHIEQFF.

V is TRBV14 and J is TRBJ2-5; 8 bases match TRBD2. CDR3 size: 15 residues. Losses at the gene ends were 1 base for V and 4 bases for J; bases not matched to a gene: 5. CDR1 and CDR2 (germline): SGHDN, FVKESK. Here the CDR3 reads CASSQALGRGETQYF. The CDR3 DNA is TGTGCCAGCAGCCAAGCCCTCGGGAGGGGAGAGACCCAGTACTTC.

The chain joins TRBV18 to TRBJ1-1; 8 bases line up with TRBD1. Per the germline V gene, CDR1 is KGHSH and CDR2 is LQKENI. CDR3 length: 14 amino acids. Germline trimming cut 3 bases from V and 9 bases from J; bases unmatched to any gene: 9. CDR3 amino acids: CASSPDDRQGKAFF. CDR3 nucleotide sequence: TGTGCCAGCTCACCGGACGATCGACAGGGGAAAGCTTTCTTT.

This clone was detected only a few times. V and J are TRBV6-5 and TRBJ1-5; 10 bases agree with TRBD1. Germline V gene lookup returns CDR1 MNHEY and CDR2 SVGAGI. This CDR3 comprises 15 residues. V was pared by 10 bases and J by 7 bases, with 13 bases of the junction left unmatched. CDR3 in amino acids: CATKKDRGERQPQHF. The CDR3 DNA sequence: TGTGCCACCAAGAAGGACAGGGGGGAAAGGCAGCCCCAGCATTTT.

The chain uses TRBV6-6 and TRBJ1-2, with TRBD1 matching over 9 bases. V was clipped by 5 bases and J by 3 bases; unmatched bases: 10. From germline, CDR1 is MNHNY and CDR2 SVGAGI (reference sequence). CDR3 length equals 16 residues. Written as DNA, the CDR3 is TGTGCCAGCAGTCCCGGGACAGGGCCCCAGGACTATGGCTACACCTTC. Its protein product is CASSPGTGPQDYGYTF.

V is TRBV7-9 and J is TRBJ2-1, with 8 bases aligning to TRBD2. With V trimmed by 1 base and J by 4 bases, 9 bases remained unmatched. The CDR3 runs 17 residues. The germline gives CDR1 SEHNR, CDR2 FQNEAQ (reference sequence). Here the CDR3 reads CASSLDITASGYNEQFF. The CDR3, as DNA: TGTGCCAGCAGCTTAGATATAACGGCTAGCGGGTACAATGAGCAGTTCTTC.

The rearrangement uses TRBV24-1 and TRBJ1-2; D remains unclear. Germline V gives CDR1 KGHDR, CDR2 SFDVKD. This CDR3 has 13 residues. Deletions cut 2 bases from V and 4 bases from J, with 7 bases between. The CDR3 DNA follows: TGTGCCACCAGTGATTCAGGCATCTATGGCTACACCTTC. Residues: CATSDSGIYGYTF.

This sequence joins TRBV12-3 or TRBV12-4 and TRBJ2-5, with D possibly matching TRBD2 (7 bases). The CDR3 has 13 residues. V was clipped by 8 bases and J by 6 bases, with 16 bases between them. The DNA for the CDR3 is TGTGCCAGCCTTCCGGGGGGCGCGCAGACCCAGTACTTC. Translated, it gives CASLPGGAQTQYF.

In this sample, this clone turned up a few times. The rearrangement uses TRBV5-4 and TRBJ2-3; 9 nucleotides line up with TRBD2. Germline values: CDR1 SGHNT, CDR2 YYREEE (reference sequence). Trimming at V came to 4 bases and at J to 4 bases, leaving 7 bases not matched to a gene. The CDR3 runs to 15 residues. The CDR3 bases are TGTGCCAGCAGCCAAGGAGCGGGAGGTGCAGATACGCAGTATTTT. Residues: CASSQGAGGADTQYF.

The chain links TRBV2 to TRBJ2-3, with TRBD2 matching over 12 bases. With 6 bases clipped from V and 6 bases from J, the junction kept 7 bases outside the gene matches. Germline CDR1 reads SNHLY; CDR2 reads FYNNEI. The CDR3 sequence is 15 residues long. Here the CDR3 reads CASSRLAGDMDTQYF. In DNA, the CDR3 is TGTGCCAGCAGCAGACTAGCGGGAGATATGGATACGCAGTATTTT.

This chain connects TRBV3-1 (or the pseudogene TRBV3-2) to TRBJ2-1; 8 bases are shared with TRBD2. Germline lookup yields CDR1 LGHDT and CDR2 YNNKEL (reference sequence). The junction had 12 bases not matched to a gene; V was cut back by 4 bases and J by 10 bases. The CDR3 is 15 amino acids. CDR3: CASSRNAGGFSEQFF. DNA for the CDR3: TGTGCCAGCAGCCGGAATGCGGGAGGCTTCAGCGAGCAGTTCTTC.

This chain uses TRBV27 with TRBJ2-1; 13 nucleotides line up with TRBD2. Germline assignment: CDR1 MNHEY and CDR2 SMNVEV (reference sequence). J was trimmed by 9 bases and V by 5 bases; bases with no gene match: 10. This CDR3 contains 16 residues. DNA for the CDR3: TGTGCCAGCAGTCCCTCGACTAGCGGGAGGCCGGGTGAGCAGTTCTTC. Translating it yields CASSPSTSGRPGEQFF.

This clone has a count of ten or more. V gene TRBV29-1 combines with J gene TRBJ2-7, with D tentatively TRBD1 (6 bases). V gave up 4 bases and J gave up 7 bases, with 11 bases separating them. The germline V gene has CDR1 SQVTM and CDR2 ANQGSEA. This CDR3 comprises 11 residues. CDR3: CSVGGQGEQYF. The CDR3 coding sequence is TGCAGCGTTGGCGGGCAGGGGGAGCAGTACTTC.

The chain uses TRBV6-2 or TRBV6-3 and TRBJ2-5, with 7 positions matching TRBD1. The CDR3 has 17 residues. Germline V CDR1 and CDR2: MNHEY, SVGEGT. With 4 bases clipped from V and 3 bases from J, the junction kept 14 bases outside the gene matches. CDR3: CASSFPPGRGGEETQYF. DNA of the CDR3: TGTGCCAGCAGTTTCCCTCCAGGGAGAGGGGGCGAAGAGACCCAGTACTTC.